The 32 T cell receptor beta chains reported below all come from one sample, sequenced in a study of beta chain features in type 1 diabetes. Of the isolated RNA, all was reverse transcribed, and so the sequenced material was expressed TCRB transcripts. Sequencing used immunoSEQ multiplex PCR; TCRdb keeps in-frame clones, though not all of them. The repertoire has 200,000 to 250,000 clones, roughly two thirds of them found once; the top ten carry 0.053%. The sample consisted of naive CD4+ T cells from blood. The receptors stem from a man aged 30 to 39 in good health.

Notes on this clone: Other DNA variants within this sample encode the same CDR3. The CDR3 loop is CASSFDSYNEQFF. CDR3 bases: TGTGCCAGCAGTTTCGACAGCTACAATGAGCAGTTCTTC. This chain links TRBV6-5 with TRBJ2-1; TRBD1 is a possible D gene (5 bases). V gave up 4 bases and J gave up 3 bases, with 7 bases separating them. The CDR3 spans 13 residues. CDR1 MNHEY and CDR2 SVGAGI come from the germline V gene.

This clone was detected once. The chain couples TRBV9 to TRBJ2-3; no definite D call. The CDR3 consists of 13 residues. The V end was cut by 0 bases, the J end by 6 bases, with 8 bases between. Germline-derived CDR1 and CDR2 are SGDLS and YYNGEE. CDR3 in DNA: TGTGCCAGCAGCGTAGCCGGTATGGATACGCAGTATTTT. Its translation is CASSVAGMDTQYF.

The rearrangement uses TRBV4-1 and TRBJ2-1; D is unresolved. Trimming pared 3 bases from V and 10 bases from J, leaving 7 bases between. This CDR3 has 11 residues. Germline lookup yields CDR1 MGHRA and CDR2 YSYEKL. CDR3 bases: TGCGCCAGCAGCCATCGTAAAGAGCAGTTCTTC. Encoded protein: CASSHRKEQFF.

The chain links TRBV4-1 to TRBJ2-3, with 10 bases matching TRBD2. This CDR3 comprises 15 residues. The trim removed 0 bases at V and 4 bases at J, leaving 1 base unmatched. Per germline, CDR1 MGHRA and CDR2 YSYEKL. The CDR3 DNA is TGCGCCAGCAGCCAAGATGGGACTAGCGCAGATACGCAGTATTTT. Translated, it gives CASSQDGTSADTQYF.

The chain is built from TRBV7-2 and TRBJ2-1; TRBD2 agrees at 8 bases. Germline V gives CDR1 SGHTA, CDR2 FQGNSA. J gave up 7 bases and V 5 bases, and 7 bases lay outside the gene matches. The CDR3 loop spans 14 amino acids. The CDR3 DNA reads TGTGCCAGCAGCAGCTCACGCGGGGGGAATGAGCAGTTCTTC. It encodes CASSSSRGGNEQFF.

The CDR3 here is CASSQDRERSTDTQYF. Written as DNA, the CDR3 is TGTGCCAGCAGCCAAGACAGGGAGCGGAGCACAGATACGCAGTATTTT. The rearrangement uses TRBV14 and TRBJ2-3; D may match TRBD1 or TRBD2 (5 bases each). The CDR3 consists of 16 residues. Germline V lookup: CDR1 SGHDN, CDR2 FVKESK. V lost 0 bases and J lost 0, with 10 bases in between.

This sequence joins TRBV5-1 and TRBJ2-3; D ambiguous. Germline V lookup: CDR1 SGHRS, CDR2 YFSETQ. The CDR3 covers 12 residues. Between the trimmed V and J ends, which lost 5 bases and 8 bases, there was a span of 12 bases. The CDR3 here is CASSPTDGTQYF. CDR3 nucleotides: TGCGCCAGCAGTCCGACGGACGGTACGCAGTATTTT. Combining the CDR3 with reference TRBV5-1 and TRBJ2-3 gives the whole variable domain KAGVTQTPRYLIKTRGQQVTLSCSPISGHRSVSWYQQTPGQGLQFLFEYFSETQRNKGNFPGRFSGRQFSNSRSEMNVSTLELGDSALYLCASSPTDGTQYFGPGTRLTVL.

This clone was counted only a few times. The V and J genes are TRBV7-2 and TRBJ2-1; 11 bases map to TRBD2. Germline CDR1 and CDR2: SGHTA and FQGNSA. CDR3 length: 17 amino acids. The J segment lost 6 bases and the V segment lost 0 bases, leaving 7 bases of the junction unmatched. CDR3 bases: TGTGCCAGCAGCTTAGCGCACGGTCTAGCGGGAGGCAATGAGCAGTTCTTC. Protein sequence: CASSLAHGLAGGNEQFF.

The chain's CDR3 is CASSPGQGARETQYF. CDR3 DNA: TGTGCCAGCAGTCCGGGACAGGGGGCGCGGGAGACCCAGTACTTC. This chain joins TRBV2 and TRBJ2-5; 12 positions agree with TRBD1. The V gene end was trimmed by 5 bases and the J gene end by 5 bases; junction bases not matched to a gene: 6. There are 15 residues in the CDR3. Germline CDR1 reads SNHLY; CDR2 reads FYNNEI.

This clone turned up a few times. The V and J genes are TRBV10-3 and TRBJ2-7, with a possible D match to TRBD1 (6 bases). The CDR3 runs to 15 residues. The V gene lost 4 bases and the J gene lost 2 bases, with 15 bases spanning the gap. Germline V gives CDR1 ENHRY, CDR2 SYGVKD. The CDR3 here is CAISGKGRDTYEQYF. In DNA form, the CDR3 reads TGTGCCATCAGTGGGAAGGGACGGGACACCTACGAGCAGTACTTC.

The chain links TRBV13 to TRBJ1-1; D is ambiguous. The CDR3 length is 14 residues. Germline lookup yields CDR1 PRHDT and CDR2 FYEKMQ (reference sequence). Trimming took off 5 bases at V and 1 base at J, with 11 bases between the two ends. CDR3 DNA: TGTGCCAGCAGCCTCGGGCATCAGAACACTGAAGCTTTCTTT. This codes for CASSLGHQNTEAFF.

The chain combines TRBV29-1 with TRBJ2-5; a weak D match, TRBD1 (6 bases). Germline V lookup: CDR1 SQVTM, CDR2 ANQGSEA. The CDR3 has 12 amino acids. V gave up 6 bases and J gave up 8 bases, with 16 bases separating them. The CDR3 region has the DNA TGCAGCGTAGACACAGGGTGGGTCACCCAGTACTTC. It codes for CSVDTGWVTQYF.

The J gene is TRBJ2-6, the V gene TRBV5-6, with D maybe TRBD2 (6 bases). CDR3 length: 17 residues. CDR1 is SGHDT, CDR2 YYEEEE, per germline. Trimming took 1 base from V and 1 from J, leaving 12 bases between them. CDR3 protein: CASSLNGRVSGANVLTF. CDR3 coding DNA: TGTGCCAGCAGCTTGAACGGGAGAGTATCTGGGGCCAACGTCCTGACTTTC.

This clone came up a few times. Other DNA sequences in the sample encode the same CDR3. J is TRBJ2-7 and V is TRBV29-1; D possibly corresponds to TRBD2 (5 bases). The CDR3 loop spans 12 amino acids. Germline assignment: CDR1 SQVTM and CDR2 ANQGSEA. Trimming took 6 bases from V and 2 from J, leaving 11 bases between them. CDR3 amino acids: CSVTDGTYEQYF. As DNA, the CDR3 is TGCAGCGTGACCGACGGGACCTACGAGCAGTACTTC.

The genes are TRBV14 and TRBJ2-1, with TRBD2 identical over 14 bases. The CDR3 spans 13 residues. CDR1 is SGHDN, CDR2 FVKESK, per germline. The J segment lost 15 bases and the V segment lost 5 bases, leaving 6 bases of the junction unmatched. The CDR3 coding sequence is TGTGCCAGCAGCAGACTAGCGGGAGGGCCGGGGTTCTTC. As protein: CASSRLAGGPGFF.

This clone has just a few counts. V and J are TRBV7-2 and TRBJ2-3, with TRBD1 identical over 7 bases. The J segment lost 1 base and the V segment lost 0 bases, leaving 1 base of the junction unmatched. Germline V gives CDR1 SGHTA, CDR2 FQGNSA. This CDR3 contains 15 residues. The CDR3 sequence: CASSLAGTGTDTQYF. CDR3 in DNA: TGTGCCAGCAGCTTAGCCGGGACAGGCACAGATACGCAGTATTTT. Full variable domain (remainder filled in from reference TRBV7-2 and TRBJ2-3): GAGVSQSPSNKVTEKGKDVELRCDPISGHTALYWYRQSLGQGLEFLIYFQGNSAPDKSGLPSDRFSAERTGGSVSTLTIQRTQQEDSAVYLCASSLAGTGTDTQYFGPGTRLTVL.

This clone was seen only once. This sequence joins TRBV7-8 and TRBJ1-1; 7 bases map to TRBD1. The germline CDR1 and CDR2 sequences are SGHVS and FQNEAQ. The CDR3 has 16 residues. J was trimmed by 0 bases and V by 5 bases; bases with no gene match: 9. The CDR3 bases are TGTGCCAGCAGCCTCCTACGCGGACAGGTGAACACTGAAGCTTTCTTT. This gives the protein CASSLLRGQVNTEAFF.

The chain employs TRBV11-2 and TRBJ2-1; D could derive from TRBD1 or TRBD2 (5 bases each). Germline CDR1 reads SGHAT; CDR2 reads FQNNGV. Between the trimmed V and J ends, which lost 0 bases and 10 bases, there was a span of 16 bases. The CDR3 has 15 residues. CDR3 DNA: TGTGCCAGCAGCTTAGACGGGACGACCCTAGGGGAGCAGTTCTTC. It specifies CASSLDGTTLGEQFF.

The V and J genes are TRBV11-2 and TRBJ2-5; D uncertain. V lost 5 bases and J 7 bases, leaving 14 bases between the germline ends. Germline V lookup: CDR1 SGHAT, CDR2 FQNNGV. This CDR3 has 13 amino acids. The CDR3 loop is CASSPRASWTQYF. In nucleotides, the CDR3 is TGTGCCAGCAGCCCAAGAGCCAGTTGGACCCAGTACTTC.

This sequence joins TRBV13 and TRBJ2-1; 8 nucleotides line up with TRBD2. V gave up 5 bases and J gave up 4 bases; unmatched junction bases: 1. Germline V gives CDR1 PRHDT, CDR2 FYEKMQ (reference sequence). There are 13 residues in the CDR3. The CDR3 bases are TGTGCCAGCAGCCCGGGGGGGTACAATGAGCAGTTCTTC. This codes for CASSPGGYNEQFF. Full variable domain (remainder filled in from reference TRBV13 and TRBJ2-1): AAGVIQSPRHLIKEKRETATLKCYPIPRHDTVYWYQQGPGQDPQFLISFYEKMQSDKGSIPDRFSAQQFSDYHSELNMSSLELGDSALYFCASSPGGYNEQFFGPGTRLTVL.

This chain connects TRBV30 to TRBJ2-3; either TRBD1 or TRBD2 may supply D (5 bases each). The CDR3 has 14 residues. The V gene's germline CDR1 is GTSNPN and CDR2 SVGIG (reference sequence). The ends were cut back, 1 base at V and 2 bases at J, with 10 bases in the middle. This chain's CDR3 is CAWSEGRHTDTQYF. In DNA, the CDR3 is TGTGCCTGGAGTGAGGGACGGCACACAGATACGCAGTATTTT.

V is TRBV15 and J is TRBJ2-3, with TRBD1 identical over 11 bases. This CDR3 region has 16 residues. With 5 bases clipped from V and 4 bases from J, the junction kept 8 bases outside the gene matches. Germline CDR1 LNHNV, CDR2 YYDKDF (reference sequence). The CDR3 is CATSGGQGAGSDTQYF. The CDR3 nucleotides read TGTGCCACCAGCGGTGGACAGGGGGCAGGTTCAGATACGCAGTATTTT.

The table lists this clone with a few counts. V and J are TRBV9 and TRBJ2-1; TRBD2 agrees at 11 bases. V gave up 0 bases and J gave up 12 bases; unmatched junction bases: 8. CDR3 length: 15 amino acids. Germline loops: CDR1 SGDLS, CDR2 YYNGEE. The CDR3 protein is CASSVATGLAAGQFF. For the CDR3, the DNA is TGTGCCAGCAGCGTAGCTACGGGACTAGCGGCTGGGCAGTTCTTC.

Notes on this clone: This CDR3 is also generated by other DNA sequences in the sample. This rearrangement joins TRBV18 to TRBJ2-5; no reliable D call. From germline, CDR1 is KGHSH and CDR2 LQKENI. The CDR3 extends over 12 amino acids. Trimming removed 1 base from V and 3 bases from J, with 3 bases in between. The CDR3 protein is CASSPREETQYF. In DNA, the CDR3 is TGTGCCAGCTCACCACGGGAAGAGACCCAGTACTTC.

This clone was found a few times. CDR3 nucleotides: TGCAGCGGTACACGACAGCCTGAAGCTTTCTTT. Protein product: CSGTRQPEAFF. The chain recombines TRBV29-1 with TRBJ1-1; possibly TRBD1 for D (5 bases). V gave up 7 bases and J gave up 6 bases, with 12 bases separating them. From germline, CDR1 is SQVTM and CDR2 ANQGSEA. This CDR3 is built from 11 residues.

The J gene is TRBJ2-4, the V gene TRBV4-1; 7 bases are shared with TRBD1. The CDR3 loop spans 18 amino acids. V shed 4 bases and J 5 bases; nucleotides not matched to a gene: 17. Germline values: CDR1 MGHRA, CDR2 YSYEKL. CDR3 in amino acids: CASSPGTALGRSENIQYF. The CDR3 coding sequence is TGCGCCAGCAGCCCAGGGACAGCTCTAGGCCGCTCAGAAAACATTCAGTACTTC.

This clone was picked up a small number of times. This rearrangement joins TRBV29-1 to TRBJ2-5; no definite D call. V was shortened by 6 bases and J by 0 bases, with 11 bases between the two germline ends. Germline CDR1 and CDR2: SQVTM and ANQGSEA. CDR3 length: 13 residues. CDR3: CSVAEVNQETQYF. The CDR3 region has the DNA TGCAGCGTCGCCGAAGTTAACCAAGAGACCCAGTACTTC.

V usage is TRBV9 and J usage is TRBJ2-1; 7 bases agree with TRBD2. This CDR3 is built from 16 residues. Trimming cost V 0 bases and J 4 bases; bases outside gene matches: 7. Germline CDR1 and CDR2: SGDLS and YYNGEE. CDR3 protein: CASSVAPAGMYNEQFF. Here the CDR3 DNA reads TGTGCCAGCAGCGTAGCTCCAGCGGGGATGTACAATGAGCAGTTCTTC.

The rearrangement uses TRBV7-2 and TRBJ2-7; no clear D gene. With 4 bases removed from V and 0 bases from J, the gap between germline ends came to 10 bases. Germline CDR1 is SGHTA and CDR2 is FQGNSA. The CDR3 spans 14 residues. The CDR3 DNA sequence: TGTGCCAGCAGCTGGGATACCGGCTCCTACGAGCAGTACTTC. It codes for CASSWDTGSYEQYF.

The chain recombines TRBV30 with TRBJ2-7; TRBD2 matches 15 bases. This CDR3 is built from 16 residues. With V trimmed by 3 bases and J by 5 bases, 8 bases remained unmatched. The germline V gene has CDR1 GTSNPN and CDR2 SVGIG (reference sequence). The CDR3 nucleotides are TGTGCCTGGAGCACCGGGACTAGCGGGAGGCCTGACGAGCAGTACTTC. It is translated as CAWSTGTSGRPDEQYF.

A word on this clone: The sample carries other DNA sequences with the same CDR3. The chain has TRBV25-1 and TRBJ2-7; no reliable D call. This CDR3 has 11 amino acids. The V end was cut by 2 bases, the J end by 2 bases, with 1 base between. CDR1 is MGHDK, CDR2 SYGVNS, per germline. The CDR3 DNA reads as TGTGCCAGCAGTGAAACCTACGAGCAGTACTTC. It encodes CASSETYEQYF.

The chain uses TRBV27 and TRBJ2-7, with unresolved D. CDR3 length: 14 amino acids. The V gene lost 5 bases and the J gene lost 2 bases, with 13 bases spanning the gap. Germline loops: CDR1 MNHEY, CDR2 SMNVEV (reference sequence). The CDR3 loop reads CASSPLNGPYEQYF. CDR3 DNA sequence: TGTGCCAGCAGTCCCCTCAACGGACCCTACGAGCAGTACTTC.